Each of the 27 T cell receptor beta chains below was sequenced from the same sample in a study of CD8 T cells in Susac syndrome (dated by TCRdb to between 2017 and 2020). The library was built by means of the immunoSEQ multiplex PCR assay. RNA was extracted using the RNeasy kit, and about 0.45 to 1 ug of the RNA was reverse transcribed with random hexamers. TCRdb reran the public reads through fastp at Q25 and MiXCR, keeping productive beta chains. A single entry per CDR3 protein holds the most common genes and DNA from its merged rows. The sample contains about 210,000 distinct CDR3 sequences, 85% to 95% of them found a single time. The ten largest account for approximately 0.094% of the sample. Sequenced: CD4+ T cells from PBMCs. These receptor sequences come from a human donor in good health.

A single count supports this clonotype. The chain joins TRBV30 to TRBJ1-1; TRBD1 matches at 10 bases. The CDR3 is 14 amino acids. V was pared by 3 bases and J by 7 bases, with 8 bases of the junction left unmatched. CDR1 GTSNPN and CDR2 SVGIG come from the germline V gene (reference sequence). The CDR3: CAWRRDRGVGEAFF. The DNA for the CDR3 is TGTGCCTGGAGGCGGGACAGGGGAGTTGGTGAAGCTTTCTTT.

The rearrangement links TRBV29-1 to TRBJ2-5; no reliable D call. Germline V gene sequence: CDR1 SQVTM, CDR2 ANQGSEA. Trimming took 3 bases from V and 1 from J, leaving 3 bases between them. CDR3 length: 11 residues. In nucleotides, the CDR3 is TGCAGCGTTGACAGCCAAGAGACCCAGTACTTC. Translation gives CSVDSQETQYF.

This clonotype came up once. In DNA, the CDR3 is TGTGCCAGCTCACCACCGGCCAGTCTCGGGCCCCAGCATTTT. Its translation: CASSPPASLGPQHF. The chain links TRBV18 to TRBJ1-5, with unresolved D. The germline V gene encodes CDR1 KGHSH and CDR2 LQKENI. With 0 bases removed from V and 9 bases from J, the gap between germline ends came to 12 bases. The CDR3 totals 14 residues.

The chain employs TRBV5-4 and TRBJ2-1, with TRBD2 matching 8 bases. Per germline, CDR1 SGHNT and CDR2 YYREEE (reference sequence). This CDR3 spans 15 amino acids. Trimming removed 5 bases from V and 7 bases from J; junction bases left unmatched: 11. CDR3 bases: TGTGCCAGCAGAATCCGGGGGGGCTTGTTGAATGAGCAGTTCTTC. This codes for CASRIRGGLLNEQFF.

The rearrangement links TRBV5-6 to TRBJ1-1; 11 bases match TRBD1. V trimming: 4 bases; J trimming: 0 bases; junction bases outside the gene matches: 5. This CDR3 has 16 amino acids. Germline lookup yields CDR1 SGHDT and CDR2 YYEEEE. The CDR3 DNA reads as TGTGCCAGCAGCCTGGGACAGGGGGTCCTGAACACTGAAGCTTTCTTT. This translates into CASSLGQGVLNTEAFF.

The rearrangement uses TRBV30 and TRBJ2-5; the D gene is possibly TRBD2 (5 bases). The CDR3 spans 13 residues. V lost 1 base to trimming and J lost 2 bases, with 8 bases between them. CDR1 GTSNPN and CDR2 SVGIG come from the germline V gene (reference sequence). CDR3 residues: CAWSAGIQETQYF. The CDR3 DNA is TGTGCCTGGAGTGCCGGGATACAAGAGACCCAGTACTTC.

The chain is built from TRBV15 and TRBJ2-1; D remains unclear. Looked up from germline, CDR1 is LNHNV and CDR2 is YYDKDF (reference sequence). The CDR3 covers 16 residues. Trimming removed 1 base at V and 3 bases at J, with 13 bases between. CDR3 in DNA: TGTGCCACCAGCAGAGGAGGCGGCGGCGTCTACAATGAGCAGTTCTTC. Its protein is CATSRGGGGVYNEQFF.

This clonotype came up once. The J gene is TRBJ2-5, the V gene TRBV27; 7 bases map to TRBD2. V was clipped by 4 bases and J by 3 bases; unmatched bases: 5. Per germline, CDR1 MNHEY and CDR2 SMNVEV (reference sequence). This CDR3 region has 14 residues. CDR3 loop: CASSWGRGEETQYF. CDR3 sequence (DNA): TGTGCCAGCAGTTGGGGCCGGGGGGAAGAGACCCAGTACTTC.

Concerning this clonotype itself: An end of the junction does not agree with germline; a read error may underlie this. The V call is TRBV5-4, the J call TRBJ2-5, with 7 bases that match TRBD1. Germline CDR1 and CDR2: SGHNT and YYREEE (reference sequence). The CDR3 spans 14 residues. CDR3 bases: TGTACCAGCAGCTTGATTGGGACAGAGGAGACCCAGTACTTC. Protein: CTSSLIGTEETQYF.

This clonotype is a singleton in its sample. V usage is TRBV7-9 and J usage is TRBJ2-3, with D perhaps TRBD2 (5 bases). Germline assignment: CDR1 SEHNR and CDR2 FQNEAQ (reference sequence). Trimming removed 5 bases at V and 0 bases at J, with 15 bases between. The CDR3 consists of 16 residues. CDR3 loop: CASSTDRTSSTDTQYF. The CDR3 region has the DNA TGTGCCAGCAGCACCGATAGGACTTCCAGCACAGATACGCAGTATTTT.

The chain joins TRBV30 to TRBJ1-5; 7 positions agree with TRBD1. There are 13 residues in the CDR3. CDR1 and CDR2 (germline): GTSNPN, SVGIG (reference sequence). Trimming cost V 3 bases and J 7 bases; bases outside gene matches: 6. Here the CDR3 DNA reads TGTGCCTGGAGCGCGGGGACAGACCAGCCCCAGCATTTT. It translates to CAWSAGTDQPQHF.

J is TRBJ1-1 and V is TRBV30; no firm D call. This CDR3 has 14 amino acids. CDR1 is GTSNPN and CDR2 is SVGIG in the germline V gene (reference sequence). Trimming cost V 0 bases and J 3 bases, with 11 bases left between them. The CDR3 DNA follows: TGTGCCTGGAGTGTGAGTACCACCTACACTGAAGCTTTCTTT. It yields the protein CAWSVSTTYTEAFF.

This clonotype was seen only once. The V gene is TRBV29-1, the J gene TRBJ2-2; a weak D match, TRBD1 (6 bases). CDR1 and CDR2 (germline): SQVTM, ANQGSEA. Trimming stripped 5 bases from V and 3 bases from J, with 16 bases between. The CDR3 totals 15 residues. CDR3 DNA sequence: TGCAGCGTTCAACTGATCAGGGGTCACACCGGGGAGCTGTTTTTT. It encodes CSVQLIRGHTGELFF.

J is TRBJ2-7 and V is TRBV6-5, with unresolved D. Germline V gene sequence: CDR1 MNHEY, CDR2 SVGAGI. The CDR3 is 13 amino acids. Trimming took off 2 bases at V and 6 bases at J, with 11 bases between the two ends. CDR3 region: CASSYKYGFEQYV. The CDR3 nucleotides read TGTGCCAGCAGTTACAAATACGGGTTCGAGCAGTACGTC.

CDR3 in amino acids: CSVEQNLSQHF. The CDR3 bases are TGCAGCGTTGAACAGAACCTTTCCCAGCATTTT. This sequence joins TRBV29-1 and TRBJ1-5; D not certain. The V gene lost 2 bases and the J gene lost 11 bases, with 10 bases spanning the gap. Germline CDR1 reads SQVTM; CDR2 reads ANQGSEA. The CDR3 contains 11 residues.

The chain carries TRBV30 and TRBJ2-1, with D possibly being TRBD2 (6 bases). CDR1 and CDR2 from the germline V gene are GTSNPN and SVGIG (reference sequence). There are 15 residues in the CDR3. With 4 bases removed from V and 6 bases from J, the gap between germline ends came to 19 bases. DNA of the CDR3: TGTGCCTGGACGGAAGGTAGCGGAGTTCTCAATGAGCAGTTCTTC. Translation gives CAWTEGSGVLNEQFF.

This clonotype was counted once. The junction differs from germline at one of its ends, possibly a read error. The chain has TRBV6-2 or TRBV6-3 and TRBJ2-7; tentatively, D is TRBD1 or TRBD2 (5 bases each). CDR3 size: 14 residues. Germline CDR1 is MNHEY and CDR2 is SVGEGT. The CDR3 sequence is CVSSSGTDRYEQYF. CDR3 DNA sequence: TGTGTCAGCAGTTCAGGGACGGACCGATACGAGCAGTACTTC.

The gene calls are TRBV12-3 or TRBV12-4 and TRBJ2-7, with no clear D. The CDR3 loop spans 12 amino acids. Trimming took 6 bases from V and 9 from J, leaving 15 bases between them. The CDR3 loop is CASSPGPFGQYF. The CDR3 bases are TGTGCCAGCAGCCCCGGACCGTTCGGGCAGTACTTC.

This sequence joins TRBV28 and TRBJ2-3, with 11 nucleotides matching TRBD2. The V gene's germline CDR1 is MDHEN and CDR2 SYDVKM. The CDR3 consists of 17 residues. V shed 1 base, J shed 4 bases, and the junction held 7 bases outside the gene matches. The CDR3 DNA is TGTGCCAGCAGTTTATCCTTACTAGCGGGAGCGTCAGATACGCAGTATTTT. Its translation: CASSLSLLAGASDTQYF.

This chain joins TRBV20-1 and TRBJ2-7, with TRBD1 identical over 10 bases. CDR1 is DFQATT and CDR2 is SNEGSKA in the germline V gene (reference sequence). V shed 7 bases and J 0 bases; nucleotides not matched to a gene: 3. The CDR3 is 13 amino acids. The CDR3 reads CSGWTGGSYEQYV. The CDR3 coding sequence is TGCAGTGGATGGACAGGGGGCTCCTACGAGCAGTACGTC.

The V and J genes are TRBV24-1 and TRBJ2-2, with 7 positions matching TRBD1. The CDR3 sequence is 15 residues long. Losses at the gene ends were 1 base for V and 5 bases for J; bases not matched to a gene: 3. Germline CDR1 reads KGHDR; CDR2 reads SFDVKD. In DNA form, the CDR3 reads TGTGCCACCAGTGATTTAGGGGGCGATACCGGGGAGCTGTTTTTT. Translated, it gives CATSDLGGDTGELFF.

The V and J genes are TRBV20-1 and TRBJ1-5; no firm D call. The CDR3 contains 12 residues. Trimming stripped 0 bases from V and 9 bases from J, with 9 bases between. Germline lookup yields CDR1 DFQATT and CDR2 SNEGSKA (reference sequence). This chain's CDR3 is CSARERSLPQHF. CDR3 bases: TGCAGTGCTAGAGAAAGGAGCTTGCCCCAGCATTTT.

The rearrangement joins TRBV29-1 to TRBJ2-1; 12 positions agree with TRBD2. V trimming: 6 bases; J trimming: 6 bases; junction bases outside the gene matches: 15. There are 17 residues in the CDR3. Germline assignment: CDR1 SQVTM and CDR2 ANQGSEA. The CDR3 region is CSVRGLAGTGVPNEQFF. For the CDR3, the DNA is TGCAGCGTCCGAGGACTAGCGGGGACCGGGGTTCCCAATGAGCAGTTCTTC.

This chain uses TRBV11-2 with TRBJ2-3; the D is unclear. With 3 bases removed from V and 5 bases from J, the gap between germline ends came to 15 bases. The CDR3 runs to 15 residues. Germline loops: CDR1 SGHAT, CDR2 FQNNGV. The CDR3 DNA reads TGTGCCAGCAGCTTGAGGAAGGGCAGGAAAGATACGCAGTATTTT. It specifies CASSLRKGRKDTQYF.

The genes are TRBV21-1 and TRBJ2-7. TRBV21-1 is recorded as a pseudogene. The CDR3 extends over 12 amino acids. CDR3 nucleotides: TGTGCCAGCAGCAAAGGCGGCTACGAGCAGTACGTC. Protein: CASSKGGYEQYV.

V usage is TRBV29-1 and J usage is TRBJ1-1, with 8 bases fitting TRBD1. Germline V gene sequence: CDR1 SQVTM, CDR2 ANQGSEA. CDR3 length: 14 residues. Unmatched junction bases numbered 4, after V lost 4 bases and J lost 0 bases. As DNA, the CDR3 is TGCAGCGTTGGAGAGACAGGGGTGAACACTGAAGCTTTCTTT. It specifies CSVGETGVNTEAFF.

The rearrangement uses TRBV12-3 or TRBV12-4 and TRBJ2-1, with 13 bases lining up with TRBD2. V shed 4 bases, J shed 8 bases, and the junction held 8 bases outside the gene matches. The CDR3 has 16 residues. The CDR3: CASSSWTSGSLYEQFF. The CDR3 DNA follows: TGTGCCAGCAGTTCCTGGACTAGCGGGAGCCTCTATGAGCAGTTCTTC.